This T cell receptor beta chain was found in a study of shared clonotypes between healthy human individuals. Donors were healthy HIV-negative adults without recently reported acute infections or vaccinations. The germline CDR1 and CDR2 sequences are GTSNPN and SVGIG (reference sequence). V was pared by 3 bases and J by 6 bases, with 0 bases of the junction left unmatched. This CDR3 region has 12 residues. The protocol was immunoSEQ multiplex PCR, while the TCRdb copy is restricted to in-frame clones and leaves out a portion. The sample contains some 530,000 clones, more than 65% of which appear only once.

The chain employs TRBV30 and TRBJ2-1; 9 nucleotides line up with TRBD1. The sequence was collected from a woman aged 40 to 55 in good health. Some clones in this sample may be carry-over from other donors' samples. The specimen was PBMCs. The CDR3 loop reads CAWRGQGNEQFF. In DNA form, the CDR3 reads TGTGCCTGGAGGGGACAGGGCAATGAGCAGTTCTTC.